This T cell receptor (beta chain) came from a study of regulatory T cells in long-lasting Graves disease. The overall study: Antithyroid drug intake by newly diagnosed Graves' patients had lasted under 3 months.

After removal of 8 bases from V and 0 bases from J, the junction contained 6 bases not matched to a gene. CDR1 and CDR2 (germline): LNHNV, YYDKDF (reference sequence). The CDR3 sequence is 15 residues long. Combining iRepertoire HTBI primers with Arm-PCR of CDR3 regions, the authors built TCR beta libraries. TCRdb passed the multiplex PCR reads through MiXCR, listing each CDR3 protein once. The sample holds a few hundred thousand distinct CDR3 sequences; approximately 16% are singletons and the top ten take less than 35%. Time point described: newly diagnosed GD, antithyroid drugs for less than 3 months. Generation of the TCR library employed RNA extracted from PBMCs. This sample was shared with a second study, whose subject was T cells in Graves' hyperthyroidism and ophthalmopathy. Turning to that study: The primer set for the first-round RT-PCR of the TCR CDR3 was HTBI.

V usage is TRBV15 and J usage is TRBJ2-5; 10 bases map to TRBD1. This TCR was sampled from a man in his forties with Graves disease. The sequencing here drew on peripheral blood mononuclear cells (PBMCs), taken at new diagnosis, from a patient treated with antithyroid drugs. CDR3 sequence reads: CATGPDRGYQETQYF. DNA for the CDR3: TGTGCCACCGGACCGGACAGGGGGTACCAAGAGACCCAGTACTTC.